The T cell receptor (beta chain) described here comes from a study of blood T cells in healthy people across ages. Findings and caveats of the study: Observed TCR beta diversity per million T cells went down as age went up. This fall followed a roughly linear course with age.

V gave up 5 bases and J gave up 3 bases; unmatched junction bases: 6. The CDR3 is made up of 14 amino acids. CDR1 SNHLY and CDR2 FYNNEI come from the germline V gene. A J-beta primer mix and a sample-barcoded 5' primer were used in a second PCR of about 6 to 12 cycles. TCRdb analysed the 5' RACE reads with MiXCR anew, one entry per CDR3 protein. The repertoire holds 1.5 million or so distinct CDR3 sequences, with under 55% as singletons. Comments on this clonotype: As yet, its antigen is unknown.

Each individual donor underwent a draw of approximately 9.6 milliliters of peripheral blood. The clonotype comes from a woman aged 18 to 35 in good health. The chain employs TRBV2 and TRBJ2-7; 8 bases fit TRBD1. The specimen was blood. CDR3 residues: CASSLGQVLYEQYF. The CDR3 nucleotides are TGTGCCAGCAGTCTGGGACAGGTACTCTACGAGCAGTACTTC. Full variable domain (rest looked up from reference TRBV2 and TRBJ2-7): EPEVTQTPSHQVTQMGQEVILRCVPISNHLYFYWYRQILGQKVEFLVSFYNNEISEKSEIFDDQFSVERPDGSNFTLKIRSTKLEDSAMYFCASSLGQVLYEQYFGPGTRLTVT.